This TCR beta chain was captured by sequencing in a study of blood T cells in healthy people across ages (dated by TCRdb to about 2015). For the wider study: In model experiments, template switching captured about one uniquely barcoded TCR beta cDNA molecule for every two T cells. The study analyzed two additional independent replicas of 1 million unique cDNA reads from the same blood draw for two donors, one aged 18 to 30 and one aged 80 or older. To avoid experimental bias, donors of different ages were distributed randomly across sequencing lanes. Using deep sequencing normalized with unique cDNA molecular identifiers, the study measured how TCR beta repertoire diversity changes with age. The donors were split into four age groups: young (average 16 years), middle-aged (around 37), aged (roughly 65) and long-lived (under 85). Overall results and qualifications from the work: The percentage of naive T cells measured by flow cytometry correlated strongly with observed TCR beta diversity. Donor CMV infection status was unknown, potentially confounding age-related changes in expanded clonotypes. Since profiling was done on bulk unsorted PBMCs, naive and antigen-experienced compartments could not be conclusively compared. As age increased, observed TCR beta diversity per million T cells dropped in a roughly linear way, and a significant reduction was already evident by age 40. Estimates of total diversity based on one million sequenced T cells were considered lower bounds and underestimates. Compared with the aged group, the long-lived group had more naive CD4+ T cells, fewer expanded clones and increased TCR diversity, suggesting age selection.

For this clonotype: Its antigen is currently not known. No base quality information exists; no much larger clone differs at one position.

The 40 or so donors, aged 6 to 90 years, were systemically healthy Caucasian individuals from Russia. Approximately 10 milliliters of peripheral blood were collected from each donor into EDTA-treated Vacutainer tubes. PBMCs were isolated by Ficoll-Paque density-gradient centrifugation, with at least 6 million obtained per sample. Trizol reagent was used to extract total RNA from PBMCs, with at least 6 micrograms per sample. Naive CD45RAhigh/CD27high T cell percentages were measured by flow cytometry on a PBMC aliquot from every donor. Library preparation used 5' RACE. A second about 7 to 12 cycle PCR used a sample-barcoded 5' primer and a J-beta primer mix. A template-switch 5' adaptor carrying 12 random nucleotides introduced a unique molecular identifier onto each TCR beta cDNA molecule. At least 2.5 million CDR3-containing paired-end reads were obtained from each sample. All of the RNA was converted into first-strand cDNA using the Mint cDNA synthesis kit, with a TRBC-specific oligonucleotide serving as the primer. Following uracil-DNA glycosylase treatment, all cDNA underwent a first 18-cycle PCR with the universal primers M1SS and BC2_uni_R. Per the original workflow: For normalization, 1 million high-quality reads, each with a distinct molecular identifier, were randomly selected from each sample. Reads with shared molecular identifiers were discarded instead of being binned into consensus sequences. MiTCR, set to a Q25 quality threshold and the strictest error-elimination algorithm, was used for CDR3 identification, clonotype clustering and error correction. A nonparametric unseen species model with Euler transformation was used to estimate lower-bound total TCR beta diversity. TCRdb reanalyzed the raw reads on its own, using fastp at Q25 for trimming and MiXCR for clone calling, and kept in-frame beta chains. All rows with the same CDR3 protein become a single entry with the most common DNA and genes. TCRdb's processing, not the study's, gives the V and J calls here. The sample table holds 1.8 million or so distinct CDR3 sequences, of which about 39% were seen once. About 21% of the sample goes to the ten largest clones.

Per the germline V gene, MGHRA is the CDR1 and YSYEKL is the CDR2. The cysteine opens and the phenylalanine closes a CDR3 of 13 amino acids. This entry keeps only the CDR3 DNA: 39 bases, framed from base 1. The chain was built from TRBV4-1 and TRBJ2-1; the D gene is not confidently resolved. TRBJ2-7 explains the end of the DNA better; the J call may be wrong. The material sequenced was blood. The clonotype originates from a human donor in good health. The CDR3 is CASSQVFVDGQYF. Here is the DNA: TGCGCCAGCAGCCAAGTCTTTGTAGACGGGCAGTACTTC.